This TCR beta chain originates from a study of shared clonotypes between healthy human individuals. General study findings and limits: Around 5.3% of naive CD4 clonotypes were shared across a few donors. Generation probabilities were higher for clonotypes shared across all four sorted-subset donors than for unshared ones.

Worth noting for this clone: Its antigen is currently unknown.

Deep was the level at which the assay was run. Every subset had its genomic DNA shared out evenly among several immunoSEQ plates. Method: immunoSEQ multiplex PCR; TCRdb's copy keeps in-frame clones and lacks some. The table has around 700,000 clones, roughly 70% seen once. The V and J ends lost 6 bases and 2 bases, in that order; junction bases with no gene match: 6. Germline assignment: CDR1 SGHVS and CDR2 FNYEAQ. The CDR3 extends over 14 amino acids. The sequenced sample was memory CD4+ T cells sorted from blood. Subset: CD45RA-negative fraction. This sequence joins TRBV7-6 and TRBJ2-7, with 8 nucleotides matching TRBD2. This TCR came from a woman aged 25 to 39 in good health. DNA of the CDR3: TGTGCCAGCAGGCGGGAGGTTCCCCCCTACGAGCAGTACTTC. Protein product: CASRREVPPYEQYF. The entire variable domain, with the rest obtained from reference TRBV7-6 and TRBJ2-7, is as follows: GAGVSQSPRYKVTKRGQDVALRCDPISGHVSLYWYRQALGQGPEFLTYFNYEAQQDKSGLPNDRFSAERPEGSISTLTIQRTEQRDSAMYRCASRREVPPYEQYFGPGTRLTVT.